One and the same sample provided the 29 T cell receptor beta chains below, sequenced in a study of early T cells in non-severe SARS-CoV-2 infection. TCRdb fed the 5' RACE reads into MiXCR, producing one record per CDR3 protein. The repertoire includes under 45,000 distinct CDR3 sequences, about a tenth of them detected once, and about a tenth sits in the top ten. Sequencing used whole blood. Receptors originate from an adult who was a healthcare worker with PCR-confirmed SARS-CoV-2 infection or an uninfected control (not recorded which).

CDR3 protein: CASSSWTSSTDTQYF. DNA of the CDR3: TGTGCCAGCAGCAGCTGGACTAGCTCCACAGATACGCAGTATTTT. The chain couples TRBV7-2 to TRBJ2-3; 8 bases agree with TRBD2. The CDR3 length is 15 residues. V trimming: 5 bases; J trimming: 2 bases; junction bases outside the gene matches: 6. The germline CDR1 and CDR2 sequences are SGHTA and FQGNSA.

A few counts support this clonotype. V gene TRBV7-9 combines with J gene TRBJ2-3, with 9 bases aligning to TRBD1. Germline V gives CDR1 SEHNR, CDR2 FQNEAQ (reference sequence). This CDR3 is built from 16 residues. With 4 bases clipped from V and 1 base from J, the junction kept 6 bases outside the gene matches. For the CDR3, the DNA is TGTGCCAGCAGCTCCAGGGGACAGGGCCGCACAGATACGCAGTATTTT. Its protein is CASSSRGQGRTDTQYF.

At least ten counts were recorded for this clonotype. This chain connects TRBV6-6 to TRBJ2-2; D is ambiguous. Trimming cost V 7 bases and J 1 base, with 10 bases left between them. This CDR3 is 14 amino acids long. CDR1 and CDR2 from the germline V gene are MNHNY and SVGAGI (reference sequence). The CDR3 sequence: CASTESRNTGELFF. The CDR3 DNA reads TGTGCCAGCACCGAAAGTAGGAACACCGGGGAGCTGTTTTTT.

Many counts were recorded for this clonotype. This chain connects TRBV28 to TRBJ2-2; D gene uncertain. Trimming shortened V by 5 bases and J by 6 bases, and 13 bases separated the two germline ends. Germline values: CDR1 MDHEN, CDR2 SYDVKM. This CDR3 comprises 14 residues. The CDR3 DNA follows: TGTGCCAGCAGTCCATCATCTGCGGCCGGGGAGCTGTTTTTT. This codes for CASSPSSAAGELFF.

J is TRBJ2-7 and V is TRBV14, with TRBD2 as a possible D gene (6 bases). Trimming shortened V by 2 bases and J by 5 bases, and 10 bases separated the two germline ends. The CDR3 extends over 13 amino acids. Germline values: CDR1 SGHDN, CDR2 FVKESK. The CDR3 loop reads CASSQMWRDEQYF. The CDR3 DNA follows: TGTGCCAGCAGCCAAATGTGGAGGGACGAGCAGTACTTC.

A few counts support this clonotype. The chain recombines TRBV7-9 with TRBJ2-5; 8 bases map to TRBD1. V dropped 2 bases and J dropped 4; count of bases not matched to a gene: 6. The CDR3 runs 15 residues. Germline assignment: CDR1 SEHNR and CDR2 FQNEAQ (reference sequence). This chain's CDR3 is CASSLSGGVGETQYF. In DNA, the CDR3 is TGTGCCAGCAGCTTATCAGGGGGCGTTGGAGAGACCCAGTACTTC.

This clonotype occurred many times. V is TRBV11-1 and J is TRBJ2-1; TRBD1 matches at 12 bases. Germline trimming cut 5 bases from V and 5 bases from J; bases unmatched to any gene: 4. Germline V lookup: CDR1 SGHAT, CDR2 FQDESV (reference sequence). The CDR3 sequence is 15 residues long. CDR3 region: CASSPGQGANNEQFF. Here the CDR3 DNA reads TGTGCCAGCAGCCCGGGACAGGGGGCAAACAATGAGCAGTTCTTC.

Only a few counts were recorded for this clonotype. This chain connects TRBV5-1 to TRBJ1-6; D unclear. V was shortened by 0 bases and J by 10 bases, with 8 bases between the two germline ends. CDR3 length equals 13 residues. Germline assignment: CDR1 SGHRS and CDR2 YFSETQ. Written as DNA, the CDR3 is TGCGCCAGCAGCTTGGAGTCCGGCTCACCCCTCCACTTT. Protein: CASSLESGSPLHF.

This clonotype has more than one count but fewer than ten. The V gene is TRBV7-3, the J gene TRBJ2-3; D not resolved. The V end lost 0 bases, the J end lost 0 bases, and 4 bases lay between the germline ends. The CDR3 is 14 residues long. The V gene's germline CDR1 is SGHTA and CDR2 FQGTGA. The CDR3: CASSLTSSTDTQYF. DNA for the CDR3: TGTGCCAGCAGCTTAACCTCTAGCACAGATACGCAGTATTTT.

This clonotype was seen a few times. The rearrangement links TRBV6-5 to TRBJ1-5; TRBD1 is a possible D gene (5 bases). Germline CDR1 reads MNHEY; CDR2 reads SVGAGI. V shed 6 bases and J shed 0 bases, with 12 bases lying between them. The CDR3 consists of 15 residues. DNA of the CDR3: TGTGCCAGCAGGAGCGAGGGGAATAGCAATCAGCCCCAGCATTTT. Encoded protein: CASRSEGNSNQPQHF.

V is TRBV18 and J is TRBJ1-2, with D perhaps TRBD1 (5 bases). V was pared by 3 bases and J by 3 bases, with 8 bases between. Germline CDR1 reads KGHSH; CDR2 reads LQKENI. The CDR3 contains 13 residues. The CDR3 protein is CASSPDKDYGYTF. In DNA, the CDR3 is TGTGCCAGCTCACCGGACAAGGACTATGGCTACACCTTC. Combining the CDR3 with reference TRBV18 and TRBJ1-2 gives the whole variable domain NAGVMQNPRHLVRRRGQEARLRCSPMKGHSHVYWYRQLPEEGLKFMVYLQKENIIDESGMPKERFSAEFPKEGPSILRIQQVVRGDSAAYFCASSPDKDYGYTFGSGTRLTVV.

This clonotype was observed a few times. The gene calls are TRBV2 and TRBJ2-3; 7 nucleotides agree with TRBD2. The V gene end was trimmed by 6 bases and the J gene end by 2 bases; junction bases not matched to a gene: 8. The CDR3 consists of 15 residues. Germline V gene data show CDR1 as SNHLY and CDR2 as FYNNEI. In DNA form, the CDR3 reads TGTGCCAGCAGCCCTACTAGCGCCAACACAGATACGCAGTATTTT. As protein: CASSPTSANTDTQYF.

This clonotype was detected ten times or more. V is TRBV4-1 and J is TRBJ2-3, with 9 nucleotides matching TRBD2. The ends lost 2 bases at V and 2 bases at J; junction bases unmatched: 5. The CDR3 has 16 residues. Per the germline V gene, CDR1 is MGHRA and CDR2 is YSYEKL. CDR3 nucleotide sequence: TGCGCCAGCAGCCAAAAGAGCGGGGGGTACACAGATACGCAGTATTTT. It codes for CASSQKSGGYTDTQYF.

There are many counts of this clonotype. The chain couples TRBV19 to TRBJ2-2; D uncertain. Germline V gene lookup returns CDR1 LNHDA and CDR2 SQIVND (reference sequence). V dropped 4 bases and J dropped 4 bases, with 4 bases sitting between them. This CDR3 has 12 residues. This CDR3 reads CASSSGTGELFF. CDR3 DNA: TGTGCCAGTAGTAGTGGCACCGGGGAGCTGTTTTTT.

This clonotype was observed many times. This chain connects TRBV7-2 to TRBJ1-2, with D unresolved. The CDR3 has 14 amino acids. Trimming left V 5 bases short and J 2 bases short, with 12 bases between. Germline-derived CDR1 and CDR2 are SGHTA and FQGNSA. In nucleotides, the CDR3 is TGTGCCAGCAGCCAGTCCTGGGGAAACTATGGCTACACCTTC. Translated, it gives CASSQSWGNYGYTF. Drawing the rest from reference TRBV7-2 and TRBJ1-2, the complete variable domain is GAGVSQSPSNKVTEKGKDVELRCDPISGHTALYWYRQSLGQGLEFLIYFQGNSAPDKSGLPSDRFSAERTGGSVSTLTIQRTQQEDSAVYLCASSQSWGNYGYTFGSGTRLTVV.

This clonotype was seen only a few times. The chain joins TRBV6-6 to TRBJ1-5, with a possible D match to TRBD1 (6 bases). The CDR3 has 15 amino acids. Germline V gene lookup returns CDR1 MNHNY and CDR2 SVGAGI (reference sequence). V was pared by 0 bases and J by 3 bases, with 9 bases between. The CDR3 nucleotides read TGTGCCAGCAGTTACTCTCAGGGGCTCAATCAGCCCCAGCATTTT. As protein: CASSYSQGLNQPQHF.

The rearrangement uses TRBV6-2 or TRBV6-3 and TRBJ2-5, with a possible D match to TRBD2 (5 bases). CDR3 length equals 11 residues. Germline values: CDR1 MNHEY, CDR2 SVGEGT. Trimming cost V 10 bases and J 7 bases, with 13 bases left between them. The CDR3 nucleotides are TGTGCCACCGCAGCCCGGGGGACCCAGTACTTC. Protein product: CATAARGTQYF.

This clonotype occurred many times. This chain joins TRBV10-3 and TRBJ1-2; no reliable D call. The CDR3 covers 12 residues. Germline values: CDR1 ENHRY, CDR2 SYGVKD. V was pared by 1 base and J by 8 bases, with 8 bases between. The CDR3 DNA is TGTGCCATCAGTGAGTTGAACGACGGCTACACCTTC. It translates to CAISELNDGYTF.

This clonotype has ten or more counts. V and J are TRBV9 and TRBJ2-3; D remains ambiguous. This CDR3 contains 14 residues. Germline lookup yields CDR1 SGDLS and CDR2 YYNGEE. Trimming removed 4 bases from V and 2 bases from J, with 11 bases in between. CDR3 sequence: CASSPLPPTDTQYF. The CDR3 coding sequence is TGTGCCAGCAGCCCCCTTCCTCCCACAGATACGCAGTATTTT.

There are many counts of this clonotype. The chain recombines TRBV3-1 with TRBJ2-5; no firm D call. The CDR3 sequence is 14 residues long. Per the germline V gene, CDR1 is LGHDT and CDR2 is YNNKEL (reference sequence). The V end was cut by 4 bases, the J end by 1 base, with 10 bases between. CDR3: CASSLRRSQETQYF. DNA for the CDR3: TGTGCCAGCAGCCTTCGTCGGTCCCAAGAGACCCAGTACTTC.

This clonotype has a count of ten or more. The gene calls are TRBV14 and TRBJ1-2; D remains unclear. Trimming cost V 4 bases and J 4 bases, with 10 bases left between them. Germline loops: CDR1 SGHDN, CDR2 FVKESK. The CDR3 contains 13 residues. CDR3: CASSPTDSYGYTF. CDR3 coding DNA: TGTGCCAGCAGCCCTACAGATTCCTATGGCTACACCTTC.

The sample holds a few counts of this clonotype. The gene calls are TRBV20-1 and TRBJ2-5, with TRBD2 matching 8 bases. The CDR3 has 15 residues. Germline-derived CDR1 and CDR2 are DFQATT and SNEGSKA (reference sequence). V lost 4 bases to trimming and J lost 4 bases; unmatched junction nucleotides: 11. CDR3 sequence: CSATDGGEPRETQYF. The DNA for the CDR3 is TGCAGTGCTACCGACGGGGGGGAGCCCAGAGAGACCCAGTACTTC.

This rearrangement joins TRBV29-1 to TRBJ1-4, with 8 bases that match TRBD1. V trimming: 6 bases; J trimming: 7 bases; junction bases outside the gene matches: 10. CDR1 is SQVTM, CDR2 ANQGSEA, per germline. This CDR3 is 14 amino acids long. The CDR3 nucleotides are TGCAGCGTAGCAGACAGGGGCCTTGGTGAAAAACTGTTTTTT. Amino acids: CSVADRGLGEKLFF.

The chain links TRBV7-9 to TRBJ2-1; TRBD1 matches 8 bases. The CDR3 sequence is 15 residues long. Trimming took 3 bases from V and 2 from J; bases not matched to a gene: 3. Germline V gene lookup returns CDR1 SEHNR and CDR2 FQNEAQ (reference sequence). The CDR3: CASSFGQGPYNEQFF. The CDR3 nucleotides are TGTGCCAGCAGCTTCGGACAGGGACCCTACAATGAGCAGTTCTTC.

In this sample, this clonotype turned up many times. The V and J genes are TRBV10-2 and TRBJ1-1; tentative D call: TRBD1 (5 bases). Trimming took off 5 bases at V and 3 bases at J, with 13 bases between the two ends. The CDR3 has 14 residues. The V gene's germline CDR1 is WSHSY and CDR2 SAAADI. The CDR3 DNA follows: TGCGCCAGCAGTCCGTCCCTGGGGGACACTGAAGCTTTCTTT. The encoded protein is CASSPSLGDTEAFF.

This clonotype was counted between two and nine times. A junction boundary mismatches the germline segment, possibly from a read error. This rearrangement joins TRBV7-3 to TRBJ2-1, with 9 bases identical to TRBD1. The CDR3 has 14 residues. Germline V gene data show CDR1 as SGHTA and CDR2 as FQGTGA. CDR3 bases: TGTGCCAGCAGCTCGTCCCGGGACAGGGCCCTTGGCGACTTC. Translated: CASSSSRDRALGDF.

The chain links TRBV29-1 to TRBJ1-1; the D gene is possibly TRBD1 (5 bases). Trimming pared 3 bases from V and 0 bases from J, leaving 14 bases between. There are 15 residues in the CDR3. CDR1 and CDR2 from the germline V gene are SQVTM and ANQGSEA. CDR3 nucleotides: TGCAGCGTTGATTGGGAGGGGCTCGTGAACACTGAAGCTTTCTTT. It codes for CSVDWEGLVNTEAFF.

The chain couples TRBV24-1 to TRBJ2-2; D possibly matches TRBD1 or TRBD2 (5 bases each). The CDR3 is made up of 15 amino acids. Germline CDR1 reads KGHDR; CDR2 reads SFDVKD. The V and J ends lost 3 bases and 6 bases respectively, with 13 bases between them. As DNA, the CDR3 is TGTGCCACCAGTGATGGGGGTATTCGAGCCGGGGAGCTGTTTTTT. It encodes CATSDGGIRAGELFF.

Here the CDR3 DNA reads TGCGCCAGCAGCCAAGATGGAGTTATCTACACCGGGGAGCTGTTTTTT. Translating gives CASSQDGVIYTGELFF. The rearrangement joins TRBV4-3 to TRBJ2-2; the D is unclear. CDR3 length: 16 residues. The germline CDR1 and CDR2 sequences are LGHNA and YSLEER. Trimming took 0 bases from V and 3 from J, leaving 11 bases between them.